A selection of T cell receptor beta chains follows, all from one sample in a study of blood T cell repertoires in COVID-19. Profiled with immunoSEQ multiplex PCR; TCRdb holds only in-frame clones, not every one. The sample consists of more than 25,000 clones, 83% of them appearing once. Material for sequencing was peripheral blood. The receptors were sampled from a human donor in a cohort sampled during active COVID-19. Each CDR3 is given with its conserved first and last residue. A D gene is named only where the DNA matches it firmly. Clone sizes are given selectively: once, few, many, or a class where the clone is expanded.

. | TRBJ2-5 | TRBV23-1 | . | TGCGCCAGCAGTCAATCGCGGTTGGAGACCCAGTACTTC | CASSQSRLETQYF
TRBD2 | TRBJ2-1 | TRBV5-1 | once | TGCGCCAGCAGACTAGCGGGAGGCTCCTACAATGAGCAGTTCTTC | CASRLAGGSYNEQFF
. | TRBJ1-5 | TRBV5-1 | once | TGCGCCAGCAGCCTGGGGGGACAACCAGGCAATCAGCCCCAGCATTTT | CASSLGGQPGNQPQHF
. | TRBJ1-6 | TRBV9 | . | TGTGCCAGCAGGTCACAGGACAGCTCACCCCTCCACTTT | CASRSQDSSPLHF
. | TRBJ2-5 | TRBV2 | . | TGTGCCAGTACGATAAACCCCCCTGGGTTCCCGGGGCAAGAGACCCAGTACTTC | CASTINPPGFPGQETQYF
. | TRBJ2-5 | TRBV18 | . | TGTGCCAGCTCACGAGGGGAGACCCAGTACTTC | CASSRGETQYF
TRBD2 | TRBJ2-1 | TRBV11-1 | . | TGTGCCAGCAGCGGTGGGACTAGCGGGAGAAGGGATGAGCAGTTCTTC | CASSGGTSGRRDEQFF
. | TRBJ2-1 | TRBV4-1 | . | TGCGCCAGCAGCGCAATGGTCCAGGGGCTTAATGAGCAGTTCTTC | CASSAMVQGLNEQFF
TRBD1 | TRBJ2-3 | TRBV24-1 | . | TGTGCCACCAGTGACCTTGAAGACAGGGGCGGCCCAGATACGCAGTATTTT | CATSDLEDRGGPDTQYF
. | TRBJ2-4 | TRBV11-3 | . | TGTGCCAGCAGCTTAGGACCGGGGGCCAAAAACATTCAGTACTTC | CASSLGPGAKNIQYF
. | TRBJ1-1 | TRBV10-1 | . | TGCGCCAGCAGTGAAAGGATAGGAGGGGTCACTGAAGCTTTCTTT | CASSERIGGVTEAFF
TRBD1 | TRBJ2-7 | TRBV28 | . | TGTGCCAGCAGCGTAACAGGGGGCCATTTCTTC | CASSVTGGHFF
. | TRBJ1-6 | TRBV19 | . | TGTGCCAGTAGATCGGCAGCGAGCTCCTATAATTCACCCCTCCACTTT | CASRSAASSYNSPLHF
. | TRBJ2-3 | TRBV7-2 | . | TGTGCCAGCAGCTTTAGGGGCCCGAACACAGATACGCAGTATTTT | CASSFRGPNTDTQYF
TRBD2 | TRBJ2-7 | TRBV7-9 | . | TGTGCCAGCAGCTCGGACCTAGCGGGGCTCTCCTACGAGCAGTACTTC | CASSSDLAGLSYEQYF
. | TRBJ1-2 | TRBV5-4 | . | TGTGCCAGCAGCTCGGGAGGCCAGGCGGGCTATGGCTACACCTTC | CASSSGGQAGYGYTF
. | TRBJ2-7 | TRBV28 | . | TGTGCCAGCAGAACTGACTTTCAGAGCTCCTACGAGCAGTACTTC | CASRTDFQSSYEQYF
. | TRBJ2-1 | TRBV19 | . | TGTGCCAGTAGGGGCAGGGCCGGGAATGAGCAGTTCTTC | CASRGRAGNEQFF
TRBD1 | TRBJ2-3 | TRBV9 | . | TGTGCCAGCAGCGTCGGGACAGGGCTATACACAGATACGCAGTATTTT | CASSVGTGLYTDTQYF
TRBD1 | TRBJ1-1 | TRBV27 | . | TGTGCCAGCAGTTCGACGGGACAGGGGATGAACACTGAAGCTTTCTTT | CASSSTGQGMNTEAFF
TRBD2 | TRBJ2-5 | TRBV7-9 | . | TGTGCCAGCAGCTCAAATCAATGGACTAGCGGGAGGGCCCGGGAGACCCAGTACTTC | CASSSNQWTSGRARETQYF
. | TRBJ2-2 | TRBV6-5 | . | TGTGCCAGCACCGACTCCGGGGAGCTGTTTTTT | CASTDSGELFF
. | TRBJ2-7 | TRBV20-1 | . | TGCAGTGCTACTGAGGGGGACTACTCCTACGAGCAGTACTTC | CSATEGDYSYEQYF
TRBD1 | TRBJ2-1 | TRBV2 | . | TGTGCCAGCAGCACCGGGACAGGGAAGGATGAGCAGTTCTTC | CASSTGTGKDEQFF
TRBD1 | TRBJ2-7 | TRBV18 | . | TGTGCCAGCTCACCCAGGGGGCGCAGCTACGAGCAGTACTTC | CASSPRGRSYEQYF
TRBD2 | TRBJ2-1 | TRBV27 | . | TGTGCCAGCAGTAATATCGGACTAGCGGGGGGGTGGAATGAGCAGTTCTTC | CASSNIGLAGGWNEQFF
TRBD1 | TRBJ2-3 | TRBV7-3 | . | TGTGCCAGCAGCTCACTGGGGACAGGGGGCGTGGATACGCAGTATTTT | CASSSLGTGGVDTQYF
TRBD2 | TRBJ2-1 | TRBV3-1/TRBV3-2 | . | TGTGCCAGCAGCCTGCTCGTCGGGGCGGGAGCCTCCAATGAGCAGTTCTTC | CASSLLVGAGASNEQFF
. | TRBJ2-7 | TRBV5-4 | . | TGTGCCAGCAGCTCGAGCTCCTACGAGCAGTACTTC | CASSSSSYEQYF
. | TRBJ2-1 | TRBV27 | . | TGTGCCAGCAGTTTAGATTCTAGCTCCTACAATGAGCAGTTCTTC | CASSLDSSSYNEQFF
TRBD2 | TRBJ2-1 | TRBV7-2 | few | TGTGCCAGCAGCTTTTCTAGCGGGAGCTGGATTGAGCAGTTCTTC | CASSFSSGSWIEQFF
TRBD1 | TRBJ2-7 | TRBV7-2 | . | TGTGCCAGCAGCAGAGAGGCGACAGGGGGCTACGAGCAGTACTTC | CASSREATGGYEQYF
. | TRBJ2-1 | TRBV9 | . | TGTGCCAGCAGCGCCCACGGGAGGGGGCAGGATGAGCAGTTCTTC | CASSAHGRGQDEQFF
TRBD1 | TRBJ2-7 | TRBV7-9 | . | TGTGCCAGCAGCTTAGCTCAGGGGGCCTCCTACGAGCAGTACTTC | CASSLAQGASYEQYF
. | TRBJ1-1 | TRBV5-5 | . | TGTGCCAGCAGCCCTTACTTGAACACTGAAGCTTTCTTT | CASSPYLNTEAFF
. | TRBJ2-1 | TRBV19 | . | TGTGCCAGTAGTATCGGCGGGTGGGAAGAGAATGAGCAGTTCTTC | CASSIGGWEENEQFF
. | TRBJ1-3 | TRBV28 | . | TGTGCCAGCAGTTCTACCGGGGGGGGTAGGAGAAACACCATATATTTT | CASSSTGGGRRNTIYF
TRBD1 | TRBJ1-1 | TRBV6-1 | . | TGTGCCAGCAGTGATAGGACAGGGGGCTGGGACACTGAAGCTTTCTTT | CASSDRTGGWDTEAFF
. | TRBJ2-4 | TRBV30 | . | TGTGCCTGGGGTATTAGCGATCTTGCCAAAAACATTCAGTACTTC | CAWGISDLAKNIQYF
. | TRBJ1-2 | TRBV7-2 | once | TGTGCCAGCAGCTTAGATGGTGGGGGCCTTGGCTACACCTTC | CASSLDGGGLGYTF
. | TRBJ1-1 | TRBV6-1 | . | TGTGCCAGCAGTGAATTAGGGGGGGCGAGTACTGAAGCTTTCTTT | CASSELGGASTEAFF
TRBD2 | TRBJ2-7 | TRBV27 | . | TGTGCCAGCAGTTTATCTAGCGGGAAATACGAGCAGTACTTC | CASSLSSGKYEQYF
. | TRBJ1-2 | TRBV20-1 | . | TGCAGTGCTAGTGGACTCCTCGGAAGTGGCTACACCTTC | CSASGLLGSGYTF
. | TRBJ2-5 | TRBV9 | . | TGTGCCAGCAGCGTAGGGGGACATCTCCAAGAGACCCAGTACTTC | CASSVGGHLQETQYF
. | TRBJ1-3 | TRBV6-5 | . | TGTGCCAGCAGTTACTCGGGGGGTACTGGAAACACCATATATTTT | CASSYSGGTGNTIYF
. | TRBJ2-1 | TRBV2 | . | TGTGCCAGCGATATTGACGGGGACCGGGGGAATGAGCAGTTCTTC | CASDIDGDRGNEQFF